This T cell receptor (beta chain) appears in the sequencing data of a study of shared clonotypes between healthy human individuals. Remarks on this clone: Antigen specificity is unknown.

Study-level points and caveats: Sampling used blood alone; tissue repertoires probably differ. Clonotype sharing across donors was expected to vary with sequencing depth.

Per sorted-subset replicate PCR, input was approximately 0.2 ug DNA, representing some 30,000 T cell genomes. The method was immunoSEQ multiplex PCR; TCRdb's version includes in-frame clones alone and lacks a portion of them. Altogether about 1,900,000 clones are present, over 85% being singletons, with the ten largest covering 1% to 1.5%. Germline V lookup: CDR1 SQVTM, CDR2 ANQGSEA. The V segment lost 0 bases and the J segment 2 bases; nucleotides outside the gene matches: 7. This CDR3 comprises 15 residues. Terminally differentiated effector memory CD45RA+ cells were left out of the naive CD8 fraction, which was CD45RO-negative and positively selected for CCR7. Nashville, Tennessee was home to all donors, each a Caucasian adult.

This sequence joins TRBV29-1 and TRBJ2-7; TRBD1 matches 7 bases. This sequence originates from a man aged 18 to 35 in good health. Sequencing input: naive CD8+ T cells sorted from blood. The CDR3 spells CSVEEGGLGAYEQYF. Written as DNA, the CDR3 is TGCAGCGTTGAAGAAGGGGGCTTGGGAGCCTACGAGCAGTACTTC.